The sequence of this T cell receptor beta chain was determined in a study of human T cells and chemical hapten exposure (dated by TCRdb to the early 2020s). About the investigation overall: Libraries were pooled for sequencing, and per-sample TCR yields varied mainly because of small differences in library volumes within the pool. This study followed changes in the peripheral blood TCR repertoire in vivo during primary and secondary sensitization of alopecia patients to the hapten diphenylcyclopropenone (DPC). For every blood RNA sample, sequencing covered both the TCR alpha and TCR beta chains. Summary of the overall study and its limitations: No change with DPC sensitization was found in the number of TCRs above 1 in 1000 frequency, and no evidence of global repertoire structure alterations was found. After repeated subsampling, changes were observed in the strength of the expansion versus patch-test correlation and in the threshold at which the correlation became significant.

Library generation was performed with RACE. The sequencer was a NextSeq 500. During library preparation, unique molecular identifiers were attached to individual cDNA molecules so that TCRs could be counted in a quantitative, reproducible way. Turning to the authors' computational methods: A median of about 100,000 TCRs per sample was observed, with a range of roughly 20,000 to 700,000. The Decombinator software suite was used to annotate the V, J and CDR3 of the TCR reads. To make PS versus PT1 abundance plots, every sample was subsampled to the same number of TCRs (28,000). TCRs were defined as expanded if absent before sensitization and observed at least eight times at the 2-week time point. TCRdb ran its own pipeline on the public reads, namely fastp trimming at Q25 and MiXCR clone calling, and kept in-frame beta chains. Rows matching on CDR3 protein sequence are summarized as one entry with the most common DNA and genes. It is TCRdb's table, rather than the study itself, that gives the V and J calls and clone size. This sample is represented by 50,000 or so distinct CDR3 sequences; nearly 4.5% of them were singletons. The top ten clones comprise roughly 6% of the sample.

The cysteine opens and the phenylalanine closes a CDR3 of 15 amino acids. Of the read, only the CDR3 DNA is kept; its 45 bases are in frame from base 1. Deletion took 3 bases off V and 0 bases off J, with a span of 11 bases between the germline ends. This clonotype was counted a few times. The target of this receptor is not known. No base qualities exist here, and no much larger clone lies one base off it. The time point label, as the study defines it: healthy volunteer bleed at 2 weeks. Total RNA was extracted from unfractionated whole blood collected in Tempus Blood RNA tubes. As TCR sequencing controls, five or six healthy volunteers were used, with blood taken at day 0, 2 weeks and 6 weeks.

The clonotype was recovered from a human donor in good health. Some clones in this sample may be carry-over from other donors' samples. The V and J genes are TRBV12-3 or TRBV12-4 and TRBJ1-1, with the D gene not confidently named. Material for sequencing was whole blood. The DNA is TGTGCCAGCAGTTTGGGGAGCGAATTGAACACTGAAGCTTTCTTT. Translated, it gives CASSLGSELNTEAFF.